There are a few counts of the clone carrying this T cell receptor (beta chain). The target antigen is unknown. The CDR3 extends over 13 amino acids. Trimming removed 5 bases from V and 9 bases from J, with 14 bases in between. Germline CDR1 is MNHGY and CDR2 is SAAAGT. The sample's treatment: randomized to nivolumab then ipilimumab (arm A) or the reverse (arm B). Data came from immunoSEQ multiplex PCR; TCRdb stores just in-frame clones and leaves some out. The sample has about 5,100 clones, less than 20% seen once. The data are from a study of sequential checkpoint blockade in melanoma. Study-wide context: DNA from over 80 pretreatment tumor samples underwent TCRβ immunosequencing.

Findings and caveats of the study: Clinical benefit was about 30 times likelier when tumor T-cell fraction and clonality increased.

The V call is TRBV6-8, the J call TRBJ1-3; possibly TRBD1 for D (5 bases). Here the sequenced sample was tumor tissue (inferred from file names), taken from a patient given nivolumab and ipilimumab in sequence. The receptor was derived from a human donor with melanoma. The CDR3 DNA follows: TGTGCCAGCAGTGAGACGGGGCCGGGCACCATATATTTT. Residues: CASSETGPGTIYF.